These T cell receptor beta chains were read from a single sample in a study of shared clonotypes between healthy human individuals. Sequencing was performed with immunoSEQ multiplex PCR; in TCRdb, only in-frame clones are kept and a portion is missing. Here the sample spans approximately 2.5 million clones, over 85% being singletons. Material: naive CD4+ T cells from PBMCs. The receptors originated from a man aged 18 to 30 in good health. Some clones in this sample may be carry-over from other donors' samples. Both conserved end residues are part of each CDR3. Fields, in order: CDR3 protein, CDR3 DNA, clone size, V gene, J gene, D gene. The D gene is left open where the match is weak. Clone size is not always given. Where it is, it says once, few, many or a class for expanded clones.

CDR3: CASSSGARWDTQYF
DNA: TGTGCCAGCAGCTCGGGGGCGCGGTGGGATACGCAGTATTTT
size: NA
V: TRBV7-9
J: TRBJ2-3
D: NA

CDR3: CARTADNQPQHF
DNA: TGTGCTCGGACAGCCGATAATCAGCCCCAGCATTTT
size: few
V: TRBV10-3
J: TRBJ1-5
D: NA

CDR3: CASSEAVTGPTMDF
DNA: TGTGCCAGCAGTGAAGCGGTAACAGGCCCTACTATGGACTTC
size: NA
V: TRBV6-1
J: TRBJ2-7
D: NA

CDR3: CASKQGAGETQYF
DNA: TGTGCCTCAAAACAGGGGGCTGGGGAGACCCAGTACTTC
size: once
V: TRBV30
J: TRBJ2-5
D: TRBD1

CDR3: CASSSQTSGPHEQYF
DNA: TGTGCCAGCAGCTCCCAGACTAGCGGCCCCCACGAGCAGTACTTC
size: few
V: TRBV9
J: TRBJ2-7
D: TRBD2

CDR3: CASSLTSSGTDTQYF
DNA: TGTGCCAGCAGCTTGACCTCGAGTGGGACAGATACGCAGTATTTT
size: NA
V: TRBV5-4
J: TRBJ2-3
D: NA

CDR3: CASSLWQGRTEAFF
DNA: TGTGCCAGCAGTTTATGGCAGGGTAGGACTGAAGCTTTCTTT
size: NA
V: TRBV27
J: TRBJ1-1
D: NA

CDR3: CASSQLGRLDTQYF
DNA: TGCGCCAGCAGTCAACTCGGACGATTAGATACGCAGTATTTT
size: NA
V: TRBV5-1
J: TRBJ2-3
D: NA

CDR3: CASSPRTDGDYEQYF
DNA: TGTGCCAGCAGTCCCCGGACGGATGGGGACTACGAGCAGTACTTC
size: NA
V: TRBV6-1
J: TRBJ2-7
D: NA

CDR3: CASSLEGARVAGELFF
DNA: TGCGCCAGCAGCCTGGAGGGGGCTAGGGTCGCCGGGGAGCTGTTTTTT
size: NA
V: TRBV5-1
J: TRBJ2-2
D: NA

CDR3: CASSLVPAGGVDTQYF
DNA: TGTGCCAGCAGCTTAGTCCCAGCGGGAGGGGTAGATACGCAGTATTTT
size: NA
V: TRBV7-2
J: TRBJ2-3
D: TRBD2

CDR3: CASSLGGGTGSGYTF
DNA: TGTGCCAGCAGCTTGGGAGGCGGGACAGGGAGTGGCTACACCTTC
size: NA
V: TRBV5-4
J: TRBJ1-2
D: TRBD1

CDR3: CASSRPAGTDTQYF
DNA: TGTGCCAGCAGTCGCCCGGCGGGTACAGATACGCAGTATTTT
size: NA
V: TRBV28
J: TRBJ2-3
D: NA

CDR3: CASSPRDSSMVGPGELFF
DNA: TGTGCCAGCAGCCCTAGGGACAGCTCTATGGTCGGGCCCGGGGAGCTGTTTTTT
size: NA
V: TRBV4-2
J: TRBJ2-2
D: TRBD1

CDR3: CASSTTRHRVDTGELFF
DNA: TGTGCCAGTAGTACGACCCGACACAGGGTGGACACCGGGGAGCTGTTTTTT
size: NA
V: TRBV19
J: TRBJ2-2
D: NA

CDR3: CASTTQLGSGRTHEFF
DNA: TGTGCCAGCACCACCCAGTTAGGTAGCGGGAGGACCCACGAGTTCTTC
size: NA
V: TRBV27
J: TRBJ2-1
D: TRBD2

CDR3: CASSEWAGDVSGELFF
DNA: TGTGCCAGCAGTGAATGGGCGGGTGATGTCAGCGGGGAGCTGTTTTTT
size: NA
V: TRBV2
J: TRBJ2-2
D: NA

CDR3: CASSLDGWNEQFF
DNA: TGCGCCAGCAGCTTGGACGGCTGGAATGAGCAGTTCTTC
size: once
V: TRBV5-1
J: TRBJ2-1
D: NA

CDR3: CASSLVAGNAGELFF
DNA: TGCGCCAGCAGCCTGGTCGCGGGTAATGCCGGGGAGCTGTTTTTT
size: NA
V: TRBV5-1
J: TRBJ2-2
D: NA

CDR3: CASSVAGGSLNEQFF
DNA: TGTGCCAGCAGCGTCGCTGGCGGGAGTCTCAATGAGCAGTTCTTC
size: NA
V: TRBV9
J: TRBJ2-1
D: TRBD2

CDR3: CASSFPTYQETQYF
DNA: TGTGCCAGCAGCTTCCCCACGTACCAAGAGACCCAGTACTTC
size: NA
V: TRBV7-9
J: TRBJ2-5
D: NA

CDR3: CSVARGSSYNEQFF
DNA: TGCAGCGTTGCGCGGGGGAGCTCCTACAATGAGCAGTTCTTC
size: once
V: TRBV29-1
J: TRBJ2-1
D: TRBD2

CDR3: CASSLRGPFTEAFF
DNA: TGTGCCAGCAGTTTAAGAGGGCCGTTCACTGAAGCTTTCTTT
size: NA
V: TRBV28
J: TRBJ1-1
D: NA

CDR3: CASSYEETGELFF
DNA: TGTGCCAGCAGTTACGAGGAAACCGGGGAGCTGTTTTTT
size: NA
V: TRBV6-6
J: TRBJ2-2
D: NA

CDR3: CASSTSGRSYEQYF
DNA: TGTGCCAGCAGCACTAGCGGGAGGTCCTACGAGCAGTACTTC
size: NA
V: TRBV6-1
J: TRBJ2-7
D: TRBD2

CDR3: CASSLWASQGGNTIYF
DNA: TGTGCCAGCAGTTTATGGGCCAGCCAAGGCGGAAACACCATATATTTT
size: NA
V: TRBV28
J: TRBJ1-3
D: NA

CDR3: CASSLSGAVTYEQYF
DNA: TGTGCCAGCAGTTTGTCAGGGGCCGTTACCTACGAGCAGTACTTC
size: NA
V: TRBV28
J: TRBJ2-7
D: NA

CDR3: CASSLGSGDNQPQHF
DNA: TGTGCCAGCAGCTTAGGCTCAGGGGACAATCAGCCCCAGCATTTT
size: NA
V: TRBV7-9
J: TRBJ1-5
D: NA

CDR3: CASSLAAGGRTNEQYF
DNA: TGCGCCAGCAGCTTGGCCGCTGGCGGGAGGACGAACGAGCAGTACTTC
size: NA
V: TRBV5-1
J: TRBJ2-7
D: TRBD2

CDR3: CASSVGSNFSGANVLTF
DNA: TGTGCCAGCAGTGTTGGCAGTAATTTCTCTGGGGCCAACGTCCTGACTTTC
size: NA
V: TRBV25-1
J: TRBJ2-6
D: NA

CDR3: CASTRQIMNTEAFF
DNA: TGTGCCAGCACCAGACAGATCATGAACACTGAAGCTTTCTTT
size: few
V: TRBV11-2
J: TRBJ1-1
D: NA

CDR3: CASSPAGGNEQYF
DNA: TGTGCCAGCTCACCCGCCGGGGGCAACGAGCAGTACTTC
size: NA
V: TRBV18
J: TRBJ2-7
D: NA

CDR3: CASSLLAGDRTGELFF
DNA: TGTGCCAGCAGCCTTTTAGCGGGAGACCGCACCGGGGAGCTGTTTTTT
size: NA
V: TRBV11-2
J: TRBJ2-2
D: TRBD2

CDR3: CATRDWLGKQETQYF
DNA: TGCGCCACCCGGGACTGGCTGGGGAAACAAGAGACCCAGTACTTC
size: NA
V: TRBV10-2
J: TRBJ2-5
D: NA

CDR3: CASSSWTGYGVKGPQHF
DNA: TGTGCCAGCAGTTCTTGGACAGGGTATGGGGTAAAGGGTCCCCAGCATTTT
size: NA
V: TRBV28
J: TRBJ1-5
D: TRBD1

CDR3: CASSVGDRDQPQHF
DNA: TGTGCCAGCAGTGTCGGGGACAGAGATCAGCCCCAGCATTTT
size: NA
V: TRBV2
J: TRBJ1-5
D: TRBD1

CDR3: CATSNGQQAKEEHF
DNA: TGTGCCACCAGCAACGGACAGCAAGCCAAGGAGGAGCATTTT
size: NA
V: TRBV15
J: TRBJ1-5
D: NA

CDR3: CASSPASTSTDTQYF
DNA: TGTGCCAGCAGTCCAGCCTCTACTAGCACAGATACGCAGTATTTT
size: NA
V: TRBV28
J: TRBJ2-3
D: NA

CDR3: CASSTTGTPEAFF
DNA: TGTGCCAGTAGTACGACCGGGACACCCGAAGCTTTCTTT
size: NA
V: TRBV19
J: TRBJ1-1
D: NA

CDR3: CASSRFQEGSTGELFF
DNA: TGTGCCAGCTCACGTTTTCAAGAGGGGAGCACCGGGGAGCTGTTTTTT
size: once
V: TRBV18
J: TRBJ2-2
D: NA

CDR3: CASSFPNTGELFF
DNA: TGTGCCAGCAGTTTTCCGAACACCGGGGAGCTGTTTTTT
size: NA
V: TRBV28
J: TRBJ2-2
D: NA

CDR3: CASSHPGQGDYGYTF
DNA: TGCGCCAGCAGCCACCCGGGACAGGGTGACTATGGCTACACCTTC
size: few
V: TRBV4-1
J: TRBJ1-2
D: TRBD1

CDR3: CASSLPSGDTEAFF
DNA: TGTGCCAGCAGCTTGCCCAGCGGAGACACTGAAGCTTTCTTT
size: NA
V: TRBV5-4
J: TRBJ1-1
D: NA

CDR3: CASSIGWTGYEQYF
DNA: TGTGCCAGCAGTATTGGTTGGACAGGCTACGAGCAGTACTTC
size: NA
V: TRBV6-5
J: TRBJ2-7
D: TRBD1